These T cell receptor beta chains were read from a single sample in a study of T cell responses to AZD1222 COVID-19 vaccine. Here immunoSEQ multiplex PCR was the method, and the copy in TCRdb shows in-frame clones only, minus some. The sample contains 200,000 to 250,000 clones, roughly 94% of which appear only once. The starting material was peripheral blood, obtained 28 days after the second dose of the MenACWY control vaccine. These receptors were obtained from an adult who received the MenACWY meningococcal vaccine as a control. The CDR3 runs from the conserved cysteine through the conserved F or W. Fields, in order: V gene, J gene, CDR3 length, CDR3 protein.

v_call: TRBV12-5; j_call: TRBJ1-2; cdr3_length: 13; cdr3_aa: CASGSGAFYGYTF
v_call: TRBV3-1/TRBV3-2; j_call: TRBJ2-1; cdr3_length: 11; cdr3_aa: CASSKGDEQFF
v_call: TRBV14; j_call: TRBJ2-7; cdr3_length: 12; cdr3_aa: CASSPDGWEQYF
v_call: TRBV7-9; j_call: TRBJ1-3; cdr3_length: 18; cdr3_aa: CASSQPPRVGAPGNTIYF
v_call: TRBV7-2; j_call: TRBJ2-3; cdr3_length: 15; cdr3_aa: CASSPTAHSTDTQYF
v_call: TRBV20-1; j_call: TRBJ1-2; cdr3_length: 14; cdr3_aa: CSASQGAGGYGYTF
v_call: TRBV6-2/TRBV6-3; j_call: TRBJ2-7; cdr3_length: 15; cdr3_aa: CASSREGQGALGQYF
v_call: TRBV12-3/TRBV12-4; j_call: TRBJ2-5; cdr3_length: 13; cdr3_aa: CASSAPESETQYF
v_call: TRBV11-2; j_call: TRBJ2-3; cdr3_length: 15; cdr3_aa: CASSLGGGAADTQYF
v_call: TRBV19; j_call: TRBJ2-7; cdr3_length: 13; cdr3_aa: CASSKGGGYEQYF
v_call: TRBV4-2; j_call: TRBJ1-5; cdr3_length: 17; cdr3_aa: CASSPWEGEGSNQPQHF
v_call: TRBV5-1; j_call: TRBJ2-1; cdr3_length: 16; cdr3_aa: CASSMSPPQGGNEQFF
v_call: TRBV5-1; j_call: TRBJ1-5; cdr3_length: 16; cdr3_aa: CASSPRPGVGLQPQHF
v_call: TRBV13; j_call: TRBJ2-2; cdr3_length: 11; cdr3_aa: CASSLAGELFF
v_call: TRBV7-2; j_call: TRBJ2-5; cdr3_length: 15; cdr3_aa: CASSPPTGAQETQYF
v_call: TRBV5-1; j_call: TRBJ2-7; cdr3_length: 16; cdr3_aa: CASSLDTSTQGHEQYF
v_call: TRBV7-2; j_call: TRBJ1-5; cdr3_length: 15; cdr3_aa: CASSLAPGSNQPQHF
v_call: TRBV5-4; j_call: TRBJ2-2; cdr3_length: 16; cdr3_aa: CASSAGLAGNTGELFF
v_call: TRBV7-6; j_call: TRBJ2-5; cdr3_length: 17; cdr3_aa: CASSSGDRGRVGETQYF
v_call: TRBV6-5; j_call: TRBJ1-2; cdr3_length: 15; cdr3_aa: CASSLGQGAMDGYTF
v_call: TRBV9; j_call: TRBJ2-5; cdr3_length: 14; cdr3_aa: CASSVAVELETQYF
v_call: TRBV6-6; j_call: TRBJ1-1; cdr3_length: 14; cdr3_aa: CASSPPIGTAEAFF
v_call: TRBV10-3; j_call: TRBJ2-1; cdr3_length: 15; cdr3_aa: CAISERGVVNNEQFF
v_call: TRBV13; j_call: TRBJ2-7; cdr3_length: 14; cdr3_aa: CASSIAGGLYEQYF
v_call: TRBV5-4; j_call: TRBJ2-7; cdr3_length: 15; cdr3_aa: CASSRDFAKSYEQYF
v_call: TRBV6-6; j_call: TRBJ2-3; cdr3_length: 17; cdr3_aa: CASSPNREAPSTDTQYF
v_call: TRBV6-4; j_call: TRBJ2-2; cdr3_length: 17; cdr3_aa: CASSRSGTGSNTGELFF
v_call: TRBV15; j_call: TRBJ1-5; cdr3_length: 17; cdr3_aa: CATSSNRRTDSNQPQHF
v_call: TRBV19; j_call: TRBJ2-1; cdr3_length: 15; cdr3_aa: CASSIERGGHGEQFF
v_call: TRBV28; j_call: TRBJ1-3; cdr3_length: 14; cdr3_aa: CASSFQDSGNTIYF
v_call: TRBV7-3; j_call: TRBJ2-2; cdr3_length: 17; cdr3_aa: CASSSPGTSLNTGELFF
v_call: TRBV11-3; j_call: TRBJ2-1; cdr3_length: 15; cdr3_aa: CASSATSGGGNEQFF
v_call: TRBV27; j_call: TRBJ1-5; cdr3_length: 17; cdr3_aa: CASSPGQGQYSNQPQHF